The T cell receptor (beta chain) under discussion was sequenced for a study of cytomegalovirus exposure and HLA in healthy donors. Across the whole study: Unique TCR beta sequences numbering about 100 million came from about 180 million T cells in an earlier analysis.

CDR3 length: 13 residues. Trimming removed 5 bases at V and 11 bases at J, with 19 bases between. Germline V gene sequence: CDR1 MNHEY, CDR2 SMNVEV (reference sequence). This PCR relied on a set of 60 Vbeta primers and 13 Jbeta primers. The authors' processing: Later work found approximately 80 million unique TCR beta chains, with about 10 million shared. TCRdb keeps only in-frame clones here, not all; method: immunoSEQ multiplex PCR. V and J calls and clone size come straight from that table; D and trimming were deduced from the DNA. The data contain under 200,000 clones, around 75% of them singletons.

Material: PBMCs. This TCR was sampled from a male donor in good health and CMV-seronegative. The chain joins TRBV27 to TRBJ2-7; D possibly corresponds to TRBD2 (5 bases). CDR3 nucleotide sequence: TGTGCCAGCAGTAGTCAGGTGGACTTCAAGGAGTACTTC. It yields the protein CASSSQVDFKEYF.